These 20 T cell receptor beta chains were all obtained from the same sample, sequenced in a study of PD-1 blockade in mismatch repair-deficient tumors. Assay: immunoSEQ multiplex PCR; the TCRdb copy retains only in-frame clones and omits some. Of more than 40,000 clones listed, 65% to 85% are singletons. Sequencing was performed on peripheral blood, taken about 4.5 months after starting pembrolizumab. These receptors were obtained from an adult with mismatch repair-deficient cancer.

This chain joins TRBV30 and TRBJ2-7; D unresolved. This CDR3 spans 13 amino acids. CDR1 is GTSNPN, CDR2 SVGIG, per germline (reference sequence). The germline V and J ends were trimmed by 2 bases and 0 bases, with 8 bases remaining between them. In nucleotides, the CDR3 is TGTGCCTGGAGTATGCGACTCTCCTACGAGCAGTACTTC. Its translation is CAWSMRLSYEQYF.

The chain combines TRBV7-8 with TRBJ2-1; 11 bases agree with TRBD2. Germline V gene data show CDR1 as SGHVS and CDR2 as FQNEAQ. Trimming removed 3 bases from V and 0 bases from J; junction bases left unmatched: 7. CDR3 length: 18 amino acids. The CDR3 DNA reads TGTGCCAGCAGCTTCGGACTAGCGGGTGGCCGCTCCTACAATGAGCAGTTCTTC. Translating gives CASSFGLAGGRSYNEQFF.

By proportion, this clone is large. The chain recombines TRBV19 with TRBJ1-5; D uncertain. Per the germline V gene, CDR1 is LNHDA and CDR2 is SQIVND (reference sequence). CDR3 length: 11 amino acids. V was shortened by 7 bases and J by 5 bases, with 6 bases between the two germline ends. The CDR3 here is CASKLYQPQHF. CDR3 sequence (DNA): TGTGCCAGTAAACTCTATCAGCCCCAGCATTTT.

This rearrangement joins TRBV5-1 to TRBJ2-5; D is possibly TRBD2 (5 bases). CDR1 and CDR2 (germline): SGHRS, YFSETQ. CDR3 length equals 14 residues. Trimming stripped 4 bases from V and 2 bases from J, with 12 bases between. This CDR3 reads CASSPSGAQETQYF. The CDR3, as DNA: TGCGCCAGCAGCCCCAGCGGAGCTCAAGAGACCCAGTACTTC.

The genes are TRBV6-5 and TRBJ2-1; 9 bases are a match to TRBD2. The J segment lost 9 bases and the V segment lost 0 bases, leaving 9 bases of the junction unmatched. Germline V CDR1 and CDR2: MNHEY, SVGAGI. This CDR3 is 16 amino acids long. CDR3 residues: CASSYSWVAGVGEQFF. DNA for the CDR3: TGTGCCAGCAGTTACTCGTGGGTAGCGGGAGTGGGTGAGCAGTTCTTC.

The chain links TRBV5-5 to TRBJ2-6, with no clear D. Germline CDR1 and CDR2: SGHKS and YYEKEE (reference sequence). The CDR3 length is 15 residues. Between the trimmed V and J ends, which lost 2 bases and 0 bases, there was a span of 6 bases. For the CDR3, the DNA is TGTGCCAGCAGCTTTGTGCCCTCTGGGGCCAACGTCCTGACTTTC. Amino acid sequence: CASSFVPSGANVLTF.

This clone was found once. The chain links TRBV12-5 to TRBJ2-3; 12 positions match TRBD2. The germline CDR1 and CDR2 sequences are LGHNT and FRNRAP. The CDR3 has 16 residues. The trim removed 2 bases at V and 5 bases at J, leaving 5 bases unmatched. The CDR3 bases are TGTGCTAGTGGTTTGAGGACTAGCGGGATTGTAGATACGCAGTATTTT. This encodes CASGLRTSGIVDTQYF.

The rearrangement links TRBV28 to TRBJ2-7, with 7 bases fitting TRBD1. V shed 1 base, J shed 7 bases, and the junction held 10 bases outside the gene matches. CDR1 is MDHEN, CDR2 SYDVKM, per germline. This CDR3 spans 15 amino acids. CDR3: CASSLLGAGGREQYF. CDR3 sequence (DNA): TGTGCCAGCAGTTTATTAGGGGCAGGGGGAAGGGAGCAGTACTTC.

The chain employs TRBV30 and TRBJ1-2; 12 bases agree with TRBD1. This CDR3 is 15 amino acids long. Germline CDR1 and CDR2: GTSNPN and SVGIG (reference sequence). With 3 bases clipped from V and 4 bases from J, the junction kept 6 bases outside the gene matches. The CDR3 DNA is TGTGCCTGGAGCCGGGACAGGGGGCTGGGCTATGGCTACACCTTC. This encodes CAWSRDRGLGYGYTF.

The genes are TRBV9 and TRBJ2-1, with D hard to call. The CDR3 has 12 residues. Germline loops: CDR1 SGDLS, CDR2 YYNGEE. V shed 0 bases and J shed 7 bases, with 5 bases lying between them. In nucleotides, the CDR3 is TGTGCCAGCAGCGTAGATGCGAATGAGCAGTTCTTC. This encodes CASSVDANEQFF. The whole variable domain, remainder taken from reference TRBV9 and TRBJ2-1, is DSGVTQTPKHLITATGQRVTLRCSPRSGDLSVYWYQQSLDQGLQFLIQYYNGEERAKGNILERFSAQQFPDLHSELNLSSLELGDSALYFCASSVDANEQFFGPGTRLTVL.

The chain recombines TRBV19 with TRBJ1-5; D is ambiguous. V gave up 7 bases and J gave up 2 bases, with 3 bases separating them. Per germline, CDR1 LNHDA and CDR2 SQIVND (reference sequence). This CDR3 is 11 amino acids long. The CDR3 DNA reads as TGTGCCAGTAATCGCAATCAGCCCCAGCATTTT. Translated, it gives CASNRNQPQHF. Full variable domain (rest looked up from reference TRBV19 and TRBJ1-5): DGGITQSPKYLFRKEGQNVTLSCEQNLNHDAMYWYRQDPGQGLRLIYYSQIVNDFQKGDIAEGYSVSREKKESFPLTVTSAQKNPTAFYLCASNRNQPQHFGDGTRLSIL.

The chain carries TRBV7-6 and TRBJ2-3; D is unresolved. V lost 1 base, J lost 2 bases, and 4 bases lay in between. The CDR3 length is 13 residues. Germline V gives CDR1 SGHVS, CDR2 FNYEAQ. This CDR3 reads CASSLGSTDTQYF. The CDR3 coding sequence is TGTGCCAGCAGCTTAGGTTCCACAGATACGCAGTATTTT.

V usage is TRBV6-4 and J usage is TRBJ1-5; D gene unclear. This CDR3 comprises 10 residues. Germline CDR1 is MRHNA and CDR2 is SNTAGT. Trimming removed 7 bases at V and 4 bases at J, with 2 bases between. The CDR3 loop is CASKNQPQHF. The DNA of the CDR3 is TGTGCCAGCAAGAATCAGCCCCAGCATTTT.

The chain has TRBV6-1 and TRBJ1-4, with D possibly matching TRBD1 (6 bases). V was clipped by 1 base and J by 11 bases, with 17 bases between them. This CDR3 comprises 15 residues. Germline loops: CDR1 MNHNS, CDR2 SASEGT. This CDR3 is CASSEGGQQGSKLFF. The CDR3 DNA reads as TGTGCCAGCAGTGAAGGGGGGCAACAGGGATCTAAACTGTTTTTT.

This clone turned up a few times. The chain carries TRBV7-8 and TRBJ2-3; TRBD2 agrees at 10 bases. Trimming at V came to 5 bases and at J to 2 bases, leaving 4 bases not matched to a gene. Germline lookup yields CDR1 SGHVS and CDR2 FQNEAQ. The CDR3 spans 15 residues. The CDR3 loop reads CASSLTSGTTDTQYF. In nucleotides, the CDR3 is TGTGCCAGCAGCCTCACTAGCGGGACCACAGATACGCAGTATTTT.

The chain joins TRBV27 to TRBJ1-1, with 7 bases aligning to TRBD1. Germline V lookup: CDR1 MNHEY, CDR2 SMNVEV (reference sequence). The CDR3 is 14 amino acids. Trimming at V came to 6 bases and at J to 4 bases, leaving 8 bases not matched to a gene. The CDR3, as DNA: TGTGCCAGCAGCCCCGGGACAGCGGGCACTGAAGCTTTCTTT. Amino acid sequence: CASSPGTAGTEAFF.

V usage is TRBV9 and J usage is TRBJ2-7; D gene unclear. Germline V gives CDR1 SGDLS, CDR2 YYNGEE. This CDR3 has 12 amino acids. V dropped 3 bases and J dropped 3 bases, with 7 bases sitting between them. The CDR3 DNA is TGTGCCAGCAGCGGCAGCCTCTACGAGCAGTACTTC. Translating gives CASSGSLYEQYF.

The V call is TRBV7-9, the J call TRBJ2-5, with D possibly being TRBD2 (7 bases). CDR3 length: 15 residues. With 8 bases removed from V and 5 bases from J, the gap between germline ends came to 21 bases. Germline V CDR1 and CDR2: SEHNR, FQNEAQ (reference sequence). In DNA form, the CDR3 reads TGTGCCAGCCTAACAGGGAGGGCCAGGTTTGAGACCCAGTACTTC. The encoded protein is CASLTGRARFETQYF.

This clone showed up just once. CDR3 coding DNA: TGTGCCAGCAGCTTATCGGGGGGGAACACTGAAGCTTTCTTT. It encodes CASSLSGGNTEAFF. The chain is built from TRBV7-8 and TRBJ1-1, with D perhaps TRBD1 (5 bases). The CDR3 has 14 residues. The V end lost 2 bases, the J end lost 1 base, and 8 bases lay between the germline ends. CDR1 is SGHVS and CDR2 is FQNEAQ in the germline V gene.

The chain combines TRBV27 with TRBJ2-5, with 8 bases identical to TRBD2. The CDR3 is made up of 14 amino acids. Trimming removed 7 bases from V and 5 bases from J; junction bases left unmatched: 9. Germline values: CDR1 MNHEY, CDR2 SMNVEV (reference sequence). The CDR3 DNA follows: TGTGCCAGCATGCTGAGCGGGGGCGGGGAGACCCAGTACTTC. This encodes CASMLSGGGETQYF.